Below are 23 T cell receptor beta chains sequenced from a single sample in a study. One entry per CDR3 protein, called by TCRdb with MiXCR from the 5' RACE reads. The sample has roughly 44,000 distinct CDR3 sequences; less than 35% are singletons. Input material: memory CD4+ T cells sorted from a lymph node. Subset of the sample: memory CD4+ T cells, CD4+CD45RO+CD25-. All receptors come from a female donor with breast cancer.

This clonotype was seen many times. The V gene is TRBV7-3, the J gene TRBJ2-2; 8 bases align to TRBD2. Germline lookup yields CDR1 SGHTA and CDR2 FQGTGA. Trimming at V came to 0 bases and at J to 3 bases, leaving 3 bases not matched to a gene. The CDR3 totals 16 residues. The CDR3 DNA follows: TGTGCCAGCAGCTTAACCCGGGAGGGCCACACCGGGGAGCTGTTTTTT. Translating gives CASSLTREGHTGELFF.

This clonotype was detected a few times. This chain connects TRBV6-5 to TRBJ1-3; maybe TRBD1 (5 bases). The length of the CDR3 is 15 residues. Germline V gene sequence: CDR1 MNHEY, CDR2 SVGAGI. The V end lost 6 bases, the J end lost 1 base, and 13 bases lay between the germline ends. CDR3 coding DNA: TGTGCCAGCAGCCCCGCGGGGGGTTCTGGAAACACCATATATTTT. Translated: CASSPAGGSGNTIYF.

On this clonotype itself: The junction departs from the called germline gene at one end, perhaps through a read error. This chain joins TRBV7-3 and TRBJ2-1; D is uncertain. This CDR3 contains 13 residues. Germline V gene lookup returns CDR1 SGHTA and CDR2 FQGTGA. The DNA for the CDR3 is TGTGCCAGCAGCGCCCTACAGAACAATGAGCGGTTCTTC. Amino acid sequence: CASSALQNNERFF.

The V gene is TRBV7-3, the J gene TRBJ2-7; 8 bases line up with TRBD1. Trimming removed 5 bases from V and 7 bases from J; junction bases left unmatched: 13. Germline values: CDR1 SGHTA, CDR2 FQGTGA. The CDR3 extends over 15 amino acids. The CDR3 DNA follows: TGTGCCAGCAGCCTAGCCGGACAGGGAACGGGGGAGCAGTACTTC. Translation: CASSLAGQGTGEQYF. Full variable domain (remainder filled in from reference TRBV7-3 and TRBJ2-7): GAGVSQTPSNKVTEKGKYVELRCDPISGHTALYWYRQSLGQGPEFLIYFQGTGAADDSGLPNDRFFAVRPEGSVSTLKIQRTERGDSAVYLCASSLAGQGTGEQYFGPGTRLTVT.

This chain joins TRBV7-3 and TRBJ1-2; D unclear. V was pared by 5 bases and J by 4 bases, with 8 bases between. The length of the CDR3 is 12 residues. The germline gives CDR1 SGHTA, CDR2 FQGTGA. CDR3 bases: TGTGCCAGCAGCCAGGACGGCTATGGCTACACCTTC. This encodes CASSQDGYGYTF. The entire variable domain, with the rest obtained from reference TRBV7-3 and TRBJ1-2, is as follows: GAGVSQTPSNKVTEKGKYVELRCDPISGHTALYWYRQSLGQGPEFLIYFQGTGAADDSGLPNDRFFAVRPEGSVSTLKIQRTERGDSAVYLCASSQDGYGYTFGSGTRLTVV.

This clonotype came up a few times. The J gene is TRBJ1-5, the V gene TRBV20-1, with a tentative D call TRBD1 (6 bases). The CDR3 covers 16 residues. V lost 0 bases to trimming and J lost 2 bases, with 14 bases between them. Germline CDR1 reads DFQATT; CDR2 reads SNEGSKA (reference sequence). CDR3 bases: TGCAGTGCTAGAGACTCCACAGGGCCCCGCAATCAGCCCCAGCATTTT. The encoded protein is CSARDSTGPRNQPQHF.

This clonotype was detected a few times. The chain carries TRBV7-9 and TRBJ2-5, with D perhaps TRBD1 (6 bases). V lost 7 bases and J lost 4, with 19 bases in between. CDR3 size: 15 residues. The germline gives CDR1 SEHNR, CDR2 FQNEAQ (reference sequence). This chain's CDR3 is CASIPRTAPGETQYF. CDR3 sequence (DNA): TGTGCCAGCATCCCCCGGACAGCCCCCGGAGAGACCCAGTACTTC.

This CDR3 reads CASATGGHQPQHF. The CDR3 DNA reads as TGTGCCAGCGCCACAGGGGGGCATCAGCCCCAGCATTTT. The chain couples TRBV12-3 or TRBV12-4 to TRBJ1-5, with TRBD1 matching over 8 bases. This CDR3 spans 13 amino acids. V lost 8 bases and J lost 5; bases outside the gene matches: 5.

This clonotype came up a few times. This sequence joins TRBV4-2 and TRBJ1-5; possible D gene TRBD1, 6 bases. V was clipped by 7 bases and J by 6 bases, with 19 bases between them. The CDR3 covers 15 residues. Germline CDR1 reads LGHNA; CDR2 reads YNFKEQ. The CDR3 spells CASTSVAGAVQPQHF. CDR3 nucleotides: TGTGCCAGCACTTCAGTAGCAGGGGCGGTTCAGCCCCAGCATTTT.

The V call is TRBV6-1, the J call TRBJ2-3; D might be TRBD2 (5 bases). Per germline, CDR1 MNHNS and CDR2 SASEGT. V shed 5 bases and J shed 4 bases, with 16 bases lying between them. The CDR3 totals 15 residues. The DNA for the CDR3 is TGTGCCAGCAGTATTTGGTCGGGGTTAGCAGATACGCAGTATTTT. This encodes CASSIWSGLADTQYF.

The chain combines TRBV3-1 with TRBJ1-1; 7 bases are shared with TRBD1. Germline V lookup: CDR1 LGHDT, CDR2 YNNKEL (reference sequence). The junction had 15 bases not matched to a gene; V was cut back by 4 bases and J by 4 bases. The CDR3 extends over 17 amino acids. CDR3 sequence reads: CASSREPMVGGVTEAFF. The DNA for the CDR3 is TGTGCCAGCAGCCGCGAACCGATGGTAGGGGGCGTCACTGAAGCTTTCTTT.

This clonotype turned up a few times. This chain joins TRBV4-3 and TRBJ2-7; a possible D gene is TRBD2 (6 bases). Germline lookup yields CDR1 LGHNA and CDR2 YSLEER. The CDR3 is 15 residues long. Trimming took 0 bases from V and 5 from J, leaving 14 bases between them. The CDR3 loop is CASSQDLGREDEQYF. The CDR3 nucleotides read TGCGCCAGCAGCCAAGATCTAGGCAGGGAGGACGAGCAGTACTTC.

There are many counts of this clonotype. CDR3 sequence: CSAEGDKVEYNEQFF. The CDR3 nucleotides read TGCAGTGCTGAGGGAGACAAGGTGGAGTACAATGAGCAGTTCTTC. The rearrangement uses TRBV20-1 and TRBJ2-1, with D perhaps matching TRBD2 (5 bases). The CDR3 sequence is 15 residues long. Trimming shortened V by 5 bases and J by 4 bases, and 18 bases separated the two germline ends. Germline loops: CDR1 DFQATT, CDR2 SNEGSKA (reference sequence).

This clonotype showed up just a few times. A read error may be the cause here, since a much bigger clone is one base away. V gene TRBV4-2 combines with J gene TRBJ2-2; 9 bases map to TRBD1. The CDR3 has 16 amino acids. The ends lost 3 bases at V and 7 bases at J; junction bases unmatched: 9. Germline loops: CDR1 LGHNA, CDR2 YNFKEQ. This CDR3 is CASSQGQGGLDGELFF. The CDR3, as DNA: TGTGCCAGCAGCCAGGGACAGGGAGGGCTCGACGGGGAGCTGTTTTTT.

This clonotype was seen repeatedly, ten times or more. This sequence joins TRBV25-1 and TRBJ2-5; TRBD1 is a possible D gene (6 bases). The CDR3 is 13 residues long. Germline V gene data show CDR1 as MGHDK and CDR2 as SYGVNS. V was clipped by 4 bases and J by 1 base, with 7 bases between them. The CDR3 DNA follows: TGTGCCAGCAGTGGAGGGGGCCAAGAGACCCAGTACTTC. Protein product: CASSGGGQETQYF.

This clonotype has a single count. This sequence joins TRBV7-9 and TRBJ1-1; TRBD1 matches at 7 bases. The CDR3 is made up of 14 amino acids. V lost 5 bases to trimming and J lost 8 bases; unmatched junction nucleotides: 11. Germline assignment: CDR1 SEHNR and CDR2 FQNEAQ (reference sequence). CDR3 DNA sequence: TGTGCCAGCAGCGTGTCGGACAGGCCGTTCGAAGCTTTCTTT. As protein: CASSVSDRPFEAFF.

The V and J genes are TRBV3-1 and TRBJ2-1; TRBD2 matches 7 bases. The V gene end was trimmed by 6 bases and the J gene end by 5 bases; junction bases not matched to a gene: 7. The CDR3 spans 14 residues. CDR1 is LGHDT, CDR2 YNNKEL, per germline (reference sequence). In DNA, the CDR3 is TGTGCCAGCAGACCCCGGGACTACGACAATGAGCAGTTCTTC. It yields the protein CASRPRDYDNEQFF.

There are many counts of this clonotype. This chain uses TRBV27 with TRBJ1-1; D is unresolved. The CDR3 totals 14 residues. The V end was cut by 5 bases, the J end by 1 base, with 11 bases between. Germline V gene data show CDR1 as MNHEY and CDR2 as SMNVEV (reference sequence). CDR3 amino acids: CASSLVSPNTEAFF. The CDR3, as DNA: TGTGCCAGCAGTCTAGTGTCGCCGAACACTGAAGCTTTCTTT.

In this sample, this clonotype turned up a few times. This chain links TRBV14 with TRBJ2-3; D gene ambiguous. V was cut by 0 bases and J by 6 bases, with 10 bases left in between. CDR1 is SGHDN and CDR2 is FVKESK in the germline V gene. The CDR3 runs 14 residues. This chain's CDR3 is CASSQDMAPDTQYF. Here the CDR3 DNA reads TGTGCCAGCAGCCAAGATATGGCTCCGGATACGCAGTATTTT.

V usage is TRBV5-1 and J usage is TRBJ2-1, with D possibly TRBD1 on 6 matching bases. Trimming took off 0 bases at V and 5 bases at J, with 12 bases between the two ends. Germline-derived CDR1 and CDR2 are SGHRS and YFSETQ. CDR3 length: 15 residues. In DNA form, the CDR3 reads TGCGCCAGCAGCTTGGCCGGACAGATAAACAATGAGCAGTTCTTC. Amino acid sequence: CASSLAGQINNEQFF.

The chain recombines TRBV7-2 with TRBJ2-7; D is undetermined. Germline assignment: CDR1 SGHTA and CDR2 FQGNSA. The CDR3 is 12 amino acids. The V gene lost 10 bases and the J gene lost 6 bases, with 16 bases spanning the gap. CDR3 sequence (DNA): TGTGCCACGGGCCAGCTCGGTGGCGAGCAGTACTTC. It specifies CATGQLGGEQYF. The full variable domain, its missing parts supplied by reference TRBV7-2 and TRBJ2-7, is GAGVSQSPSNKVTEKGKDVELRCDPISGHTALYWYRQSLGQGLEFLIYFQGNSAPDKSGLPSDRFSAERTGGSVSTLTIQRTQQEDSAVYLCATGQLGGEQYFGPGTRLTVT.

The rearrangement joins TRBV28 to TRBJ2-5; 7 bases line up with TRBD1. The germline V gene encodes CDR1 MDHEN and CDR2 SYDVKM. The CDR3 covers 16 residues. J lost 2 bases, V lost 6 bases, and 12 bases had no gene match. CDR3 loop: CASRFLIPGQQETQYF. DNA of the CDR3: TGTGCCAGCAGGTTTCTGATCCCGGGACAGCAAGAGACCCAGTACTTC.

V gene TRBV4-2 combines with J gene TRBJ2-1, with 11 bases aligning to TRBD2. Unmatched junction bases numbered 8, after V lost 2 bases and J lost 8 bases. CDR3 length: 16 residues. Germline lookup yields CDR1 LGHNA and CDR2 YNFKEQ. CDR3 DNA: TGTGCCAGCAGCCAACTTATTACTAGCGGGAGTGATGAGCAGTTCTTC. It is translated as CASSQLITSGSDEQFF.